Below are 12 T cell receptor beta chains sequenced from a single sample in a study of blood T cells in healthy people across ages. Primed by a sample-barcoded 5' primer and a J-beta primer mix, a second PCR proceeded for 7 to 11 cycles. TCRdb fed the 5' RACE reads into MiXCR, producing one record per CDR3 protein. The sample yields over 300,000 distinct CDR3 sequences, approximately 52% seen once. Sequencing was done on a sample of blood. The receptors were sampled from a man aged 60 to 75 in good health.

A few counts support this clonotype. This sequence joins TRBV7-2 and TRBJ2-2, with D tentatively TRBD2 (5 bases). Germline-derived CDR1 and CDR2 are SGHTA and FQGNSA. The CDR3 runs to 14 residues. Trimming removed 7 bases at V and 4 bases at J, with 13 bases between. The CDR3 reads CASIQHRGTGELFF. CDR3 DNA sequence: TGTGCCAGCATCCAGCACCGGGGCACCGGGGAGCTGTTTTTT. The full variable domain, rest sourced from reference TRBV7-2 and TRBJ2-2, is GAGVSQSPSNKVTEKGKDVELRCDPISGHTALYWYRQSLGQGLEFLIYFQGNSAPDKSGLPSDRFSAERTGGSVSTLTIQRTQQEDSAVYLCASIQHRGTGELFFGEGSRLTVL.

This clonotype was detected many times. The J gene is TRBJ2-2, the V gene TRBV12-3 or TRBV12-4; TRBD2 agrees at 8 bases. The CDR3 is 15 amino acids. Losses at the gene ends were 3 bases for V and 5 bases for J; bases not matched to a gene: 5. CDR3 loop: CASSLGGRRTGELFF. CDR3 nucleotides: TGTGCCAGCAGTTTGGGCGGGAGGAGGACCGGGGAGCTGTTTTTT.

This clonotype was counted ten times or more. A much larger clone sits a single nucleotide away, making a read error possible. The chain employs TRBV28 and TRBJ2-5, with 9 bases matching TRBD2. The germline gives CDR1 MDHEN, CDR2 SYDVKM. The CDR3 has 15 amino acids. With V trimmed by 6 bases and J by 11 bases, 16 bases remained unmatched. In nucleotides, the CDR3 is TGTGCCAGCAGGCTAGGGCTAGCGGGATATAATGAGCAGTACTTC. Amino acid sequence: CASRLGLAGYNEQYF.

A remark on this clonotype: Because the CDR3's place on the DNA is in doubt, the DNA is left out and the CDR3 is given as listed by TCRdb. V gene TRBV20-1 combines with J gene TRBJ1-5. The germline V gene encodes CDR1 DFQATT and CDR2 SNEGSKA (reference sequence). Inclusive of both ends, the CDR3 amounts to 20 amino acids. The CDR3 spells CSARAGVEQYFGPGTQPQHF.

In DNA, the CDR3 is TGTGCCAGCAGCTTCTTCGTAGTCGGGGGTGCAGGAGACACAGATACGCAGTATTTT. Amino acid sequence: CASSFFVVGGAGDTDTQYF. The chain employs TRBV11-2 and TRBJ2-3, with TRBD2 as a possible D gene (6 bases). Germline CDR1 and CDR2: SGHAT and FQNNGV. V lost 3 bases and J 2 bases, leaving 24 bases between the germline ends. The CDR3 is made up of 19 amino acids.

This clonotype was counted only a few times. The gene calls are TRBV7-2 and TRBJ1-1; D gene ambiguous. This CDR3 spans 15 amino acids. The germline V and J ends were trimmed by 1 base and 3 bases, with 12 bases remaining between them. Per germline, CDR1 SGHTA and CDR2 FQGNSA. This CDR3 is CASSLVSGRHTEAFF. CDR3 coding DNA: TGTGCCAGCAGCTTAGTCTCCGGGAGGCACACTGAAGCTTTCTTT.

This chain joins TRBV10-3 and TRBJ2-7; no clear D gene. The CDR3 length is 14 residues. Germline V gene data show CDR1 as ENHRY and CDR2 as SYGVKD. V was cut by 2 bases and J by 0 bases, with 8 bases left in between. In nucleotides, the CDR3 is TGTGCCATCAGTGAGGTCGTTAGCTCCTACGAGCAGTACTTC. It encodes CAISEVVSSYEQYF.

This sequence joins TRBV7-9 and TRBJ1-2; the match to TRBD1 covers 7 bases. The J segment lost 12 bases and the V segment lost 6 bases, leaving 10 bases of the junction unmatched. This CDR3 has 12 amino acids. Germline values: CDR1 SEHNR, CDR2 FQNEAQ (reference sequence). DNA of the CDR3: TGTGCCAGCAGGCCGACAGGGCACGGCCACACCTTC. Its protein product is CASRPTGHGHTF.

The V call is TRBV9, the J call TRBJ2-3; 11 bases map to TRBD2. V shed 4 bases and J 5 bases; nucleotides not matched to a gene: 9. The CDR3 extends over 16 amino acids. The germline V gene encodes CDR1 SGDLS and CDR2 YYNGEE. CDR3 nucleotide sequence: TGTGCCAGCAGCCCGACTAGCGGGGCGGAAAAAGATACGCAGTATTTT. Residues: CASSPTSGAEKDTQYF.

A note on this clonotype: One junction end does not reproduce the germline sequence, and a read error may be involved. The CDR3 sequence: CASRSGQGNERYF. The CDR3 DNA reads TGTGCCAGCAGGTCGGGACAGGGCAACGAGCGGTACTTC. The chain couples TRBV12-3 or TRBV12-4 to TRBJ2-7; 9 bases are shared with TRBD1. This CDR3 has 13 residues.

The gene calls are TRBV29-1 and TRBJ2-4, with 7 nucleotides matching TRBD1. V was clipped by 4 bases and J by 13 bases; unmatched bases: 10. Germline loops: CDR1 SQVTM, CDR2 ANQGSEA. The CDR3 is made up of 12 amino acids. Here the CDR3 DNA reads TGCAGCGTTGTGAACCCCCCGGGACAGCAGTACTTC. This encodes CSVVNPPGQQYF.

The chain links TRBV2 to TRBJ2-2, with D possibly being TRBD1 (5 bases). With 8 bases removed from V and 4 bases from J, the gap between germline ends came to 14 bases. Germline values: CDR1 SNHLY, CDR2 FYNNEI. The CDR3 length is 14 residues. CDR3 in amino acids: CASGWGSPTGELFF. The DNA of the CDR3 is TGTGCCAGCGGCTGGGGCAGTCCCACCGGGGAGCTGTTTTTT. Together with reference TRBV2 and TRBJ2-2, the CDR3 gives the full variable domain: EPEVTQTPSHQVTQMGQEVILRCVPISNHLYFYWYRQILGQKVEFLVSFYNNEISEKSEIFDDQFSVERPDGSNFTLKIRSTKLEDSAMYFCASGWGSPTGELFFGEGSRLTVL.